This T cell receptor beta chain is drawn from a study of Tregs in tolerant kidney transplant recipients. Note on this clone: Its target is unknown.

The CDR3 is made up of 15 amino acids. Deletions cut 4 bases from V and 0 bases from J, with 11 bases between. The V gene's germline CDR1 is SGHTS and CDR2 YDEGEE. Overall study findings and caveats: No direct test of biological reproducibility was done here. Tolerant patients' donor-specific Tregs expanded beyond overall Tregs, suggesting antigen-driven growth. Nucleotide sequences could not be compared across some patients' samples due to primer changes.

Method: immunoSEQ multiplex PCR; TCRdb's copy keeps in-frame clones and lacks some. The sample includes around 78,000 clones, more than 85% of them seen just once. The J gene is TRBJ1-3, the V gene TRBV5-8, with D tentatively TRBD1 (5 bases). This sequence originates from a human donor who received a combined kidney and bone marrow transplant. The sample in question was Tregs from blood, obtained before the transplant. CDR3: CASSPGQSSGNTIYF. The DNA for the CDR3 is TGTGCCAGCAGCCCCGGACAAAGCTCTGGAAACACCATATATTTT.